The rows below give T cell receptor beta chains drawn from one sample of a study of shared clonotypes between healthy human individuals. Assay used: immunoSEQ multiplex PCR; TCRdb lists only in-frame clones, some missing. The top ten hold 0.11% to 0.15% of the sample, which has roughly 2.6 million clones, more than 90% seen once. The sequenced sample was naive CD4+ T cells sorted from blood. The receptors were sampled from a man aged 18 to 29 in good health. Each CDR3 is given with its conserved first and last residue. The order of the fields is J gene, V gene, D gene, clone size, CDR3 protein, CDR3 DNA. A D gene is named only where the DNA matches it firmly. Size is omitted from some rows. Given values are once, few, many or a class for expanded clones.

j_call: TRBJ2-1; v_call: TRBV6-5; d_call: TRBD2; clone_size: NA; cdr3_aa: CASSRGLAGGNEQFF; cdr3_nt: TGTGCCAGCAGTAGGGGACTAGCGGGAGGCAATGAGCAGTTCTTC
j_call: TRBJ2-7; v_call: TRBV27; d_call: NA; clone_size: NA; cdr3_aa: CASRSRGGTYEQYF; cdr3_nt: TGTGCCAGCAGGTCCCGGGGTGGTACCTACGAGCAGTACTTC
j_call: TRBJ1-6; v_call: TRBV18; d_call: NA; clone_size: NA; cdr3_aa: CASSPNGLAADNSPLHF; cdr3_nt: TGTGCCAGCTCACCAAACGGGTTAGCAGCCGATAATTCACCCCTCCACTTT
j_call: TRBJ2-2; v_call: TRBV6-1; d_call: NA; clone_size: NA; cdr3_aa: CASREATIPTGELFF; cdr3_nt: TGTGCCAGCAGAGAGGCGACAATCCCTACCGGGGAGCTGTTTTTT
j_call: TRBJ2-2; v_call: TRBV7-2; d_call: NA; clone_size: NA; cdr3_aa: CASSNPPGELFF; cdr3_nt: TGTGCCAGCAGCAACCCTCCCGGGGAGCTGTTTTTT
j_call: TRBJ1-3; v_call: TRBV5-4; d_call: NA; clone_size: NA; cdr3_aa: CASSLEVLPSSGNTIYF; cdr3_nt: TGTGCCAGCAGCTTGGAGGTTCTTCCGAGCTCTGGAAACACCATATATTTT
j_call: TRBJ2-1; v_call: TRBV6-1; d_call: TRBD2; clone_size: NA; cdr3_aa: CASSESRASGSYNEQFF; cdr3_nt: TGTGCCAGCAGTGAAAGCCGAGCTAGCGGTTCCTACAATGAGCAGTTCTTC
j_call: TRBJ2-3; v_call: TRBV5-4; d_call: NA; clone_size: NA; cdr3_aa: CASSPTTGIAQYF; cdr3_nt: TGTGCCAGCAGCCCCACGACAGGCATCGCGCAGTATTTT
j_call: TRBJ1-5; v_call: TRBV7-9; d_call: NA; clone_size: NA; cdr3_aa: CASSLTQGSAVEPQHF; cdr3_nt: TGTGCCAGCAGCTTAACCCAGGGGTCCGCGGTGGAGCCCCAGCATTTT
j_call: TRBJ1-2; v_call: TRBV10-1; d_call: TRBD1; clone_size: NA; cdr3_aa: CASSEPGTGIYGYTF; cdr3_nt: TGCGCCAGCAGTGAGCCCGGGACAGGAATCTATGGCTACACCTTC
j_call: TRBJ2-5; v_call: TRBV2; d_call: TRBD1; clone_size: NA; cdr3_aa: CASSRDRAQETQYF; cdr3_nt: TGTGCCAGCAGTAGGGACAGGGCTCAAGAGACCCAGTACTTC
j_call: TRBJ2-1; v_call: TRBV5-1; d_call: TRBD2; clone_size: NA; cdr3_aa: CASSPSGLAGKLTNEQFF; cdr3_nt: TGCGCCAGCAGCCCTTCCGGTCTAGCGGGCAAGCTTACCAATGAGCAGTTCTTC
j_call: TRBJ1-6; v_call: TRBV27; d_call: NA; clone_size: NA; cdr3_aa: CASSFRNSPLHF; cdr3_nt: TGTGCCAGCAGCTTCCGCAATTCACCCCTCCACTTT
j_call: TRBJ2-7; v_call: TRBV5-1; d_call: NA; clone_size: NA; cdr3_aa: CASNLLTAGPSYEQYF; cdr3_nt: TGCGCCAGCAACCTTCTAACGGCGGGCCCCTCCTACGAGCAGTACTTC
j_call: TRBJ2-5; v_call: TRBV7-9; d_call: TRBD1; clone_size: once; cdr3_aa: CASSPTGRETQYF; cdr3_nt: TGTGCCAGCAGCCCGACAGGGCGGGAGACCCAGTACTTC
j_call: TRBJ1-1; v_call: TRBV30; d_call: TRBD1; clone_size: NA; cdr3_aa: CAWSRDSPRKAEAFF; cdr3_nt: TGTGCCTGGAGTCGGGACAGCCCTAGGAAGGCTGAAGCTTTCTTT
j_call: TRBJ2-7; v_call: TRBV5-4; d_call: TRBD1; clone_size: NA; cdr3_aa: CASSHRDRVSYEQYF; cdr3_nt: TGTGCCAGCAGCCACCGGGACAGGGTATCCTACGAGCAGTACTTC
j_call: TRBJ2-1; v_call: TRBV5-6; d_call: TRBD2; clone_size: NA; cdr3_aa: CASQGLAGGEMLEQFF; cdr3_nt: TGTGCCAGCCAGGGACTAGCGGGGGGCGAAATGCTTGAGCAGTTCTTC
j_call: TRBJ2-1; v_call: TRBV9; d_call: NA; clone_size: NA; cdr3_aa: CASSAGGSSYNEQFF; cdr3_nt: TGTGCCAGCAGCGCAGGGGGGAGCTCCTACAATGAGCAGTTCTTC
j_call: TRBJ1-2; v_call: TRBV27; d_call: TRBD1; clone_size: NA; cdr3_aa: CASRPRDRFGYTF; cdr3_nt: TGTGCCAGCAGACCCCGGGACAGGTTTGGCTACACCTTC
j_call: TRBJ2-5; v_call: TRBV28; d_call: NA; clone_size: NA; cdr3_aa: CASLASLAETQYF; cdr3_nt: TGTGCCAGCCTGGCTTCTTTGGCGGAGACCCAGTACTTC
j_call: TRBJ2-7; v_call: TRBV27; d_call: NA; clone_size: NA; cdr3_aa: CASSLGLAATYEQYF; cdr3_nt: TGTGCCAGCAGTTTAGGGCTAGCCGCAACCTACGAGCAGTACTTC
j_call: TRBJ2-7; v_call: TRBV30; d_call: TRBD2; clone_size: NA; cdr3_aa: CAWKRERGSPYEQYF; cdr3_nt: TGTGCCTGGAAGAGGGAGCGGGGCTCTCCCTACGAGCAGTACTTC
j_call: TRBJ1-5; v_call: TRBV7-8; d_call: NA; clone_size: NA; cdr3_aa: CASSLALSHQPQHF; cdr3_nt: TGTGCCAGCAGCTTAGCGCTATCCCACCAGCCCCAGCATTTT
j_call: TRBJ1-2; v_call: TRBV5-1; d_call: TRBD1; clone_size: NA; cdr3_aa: CASSQKTGTGVYRYGYTF; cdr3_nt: TGCGCCAGCAGCCAGAAGACCGGGACAGGGGTTTACCGATATGGCTACACCTTC
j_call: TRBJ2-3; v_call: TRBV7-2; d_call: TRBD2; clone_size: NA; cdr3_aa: CASSLEGVGAGSTDTQYF; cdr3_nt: TGTGCCAGCAGCTTAGAAGGGGTGGGAGCGGGAAGCACAGATACGCAGTATTTT
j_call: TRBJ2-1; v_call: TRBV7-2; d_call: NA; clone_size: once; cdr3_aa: CASSSRAPSSYNEQFF; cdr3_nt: TGTGCCAGCAGCTCAAGGGCCCCGAGCTCCTACAATGAGCAGTTCTTC
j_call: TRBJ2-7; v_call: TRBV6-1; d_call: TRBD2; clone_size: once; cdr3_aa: CASSDRRREGRGEQYF; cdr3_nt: TGTGCCAGCAGTGACCGAAGGAGGGAGGGCCGGGGCGAGCAGTACTTC
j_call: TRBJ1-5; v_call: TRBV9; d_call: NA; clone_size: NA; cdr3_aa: CASSQTGTPNQPQHF; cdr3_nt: TGTGCCAGCAGCCAAACCGGGACACCTAATCAGCCCCAGCATTTT
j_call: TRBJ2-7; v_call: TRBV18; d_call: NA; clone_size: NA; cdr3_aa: CASSPPTHTSFDEQYF; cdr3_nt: TGTGCCAGCTCACCACCGACTCACACTAGTTTCGACGAGCAGTACTTC
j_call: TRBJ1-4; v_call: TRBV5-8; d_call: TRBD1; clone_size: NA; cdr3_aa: CASSSNSGRWTGENEKLFF; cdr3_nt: TGTGCCAGCAGCTCGAACTCGGGGCGTTGGACAGGGGAAAATGAAAAACTGTTTTTT
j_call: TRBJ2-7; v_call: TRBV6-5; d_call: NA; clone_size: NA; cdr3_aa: CASSYEQTYEQYF; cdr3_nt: TGTGCCAGCAGTTACGAGCAAACCTACGAGCAGTACTTC
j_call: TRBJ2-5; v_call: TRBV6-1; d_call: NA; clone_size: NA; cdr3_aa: CASSEGQGGTQYF; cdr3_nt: TGTGCCAGCAGTGAAGGACAGGGAGGGACCCAGTACTTC
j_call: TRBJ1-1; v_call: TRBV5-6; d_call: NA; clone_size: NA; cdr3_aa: CASSFQNTEAFF; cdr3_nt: TGTGCCAGCAGCTTCCAGAACACTGAAGCTTTCTTT
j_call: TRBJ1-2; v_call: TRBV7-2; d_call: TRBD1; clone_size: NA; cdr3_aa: CASSRQGHYGYTF; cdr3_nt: TGTGCCAGCAGCCGACAGGGCCACTATGGCTACACCTTC
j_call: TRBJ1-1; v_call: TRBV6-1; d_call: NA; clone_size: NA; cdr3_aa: CASSELSEAFF; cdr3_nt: TGTGCCAGCAGTGAACTTAGTGAAGCTTTCTTT
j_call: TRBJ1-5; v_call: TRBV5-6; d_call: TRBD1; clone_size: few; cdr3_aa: CASSSGTVNQPQHF; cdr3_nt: TGTGCCAGCAGCTCCGGGACAGTGAACCAGCCCCAGCATTTT
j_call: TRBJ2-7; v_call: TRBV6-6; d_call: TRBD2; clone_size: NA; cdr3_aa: CASSSGLAGAGEQYF; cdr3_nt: TGTGCCAGCAGTTCGGGACTAGCGGGGGCGGGGGAGCAGTACTTC
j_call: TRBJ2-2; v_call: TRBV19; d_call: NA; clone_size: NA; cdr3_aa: CASSGTLAGELFF; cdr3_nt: TGTGCCAGTTCCGGGACACTTGCCGGGGAGCTGTTTTTT
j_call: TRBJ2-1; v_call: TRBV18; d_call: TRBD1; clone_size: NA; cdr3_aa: CASSVTLGQGHNEQFF; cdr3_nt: TGTGCCAGCTCAGTTACGTTGGGACAGGGGCACAATGAGCAGTTCTTC
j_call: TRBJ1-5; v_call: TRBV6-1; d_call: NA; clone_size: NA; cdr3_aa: CASIGVIQPQHF; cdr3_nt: TGTGCCAGCATCGGAGTGATTCAGCCCCAGCATTTT
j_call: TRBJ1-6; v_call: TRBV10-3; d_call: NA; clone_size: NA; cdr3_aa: CAISESGRGNTPLHF; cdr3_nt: TGTGCCATCAGTGAGTCGGGAAGGGGGAATACACCCCTCCACTTT
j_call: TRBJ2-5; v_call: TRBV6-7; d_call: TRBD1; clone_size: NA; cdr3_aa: CASSYPDRALETQYF; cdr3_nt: TGTGCCAGCAGTTACCCGGACAGGGCGCTAGAGACCCAGTACTTC
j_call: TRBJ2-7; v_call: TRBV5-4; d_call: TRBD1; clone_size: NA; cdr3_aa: CASSSTGQGKDEQYF; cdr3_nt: TGTGCCAGCAGCTCGACCGGACAGGGGAAGGACGAGCAGTACTTC
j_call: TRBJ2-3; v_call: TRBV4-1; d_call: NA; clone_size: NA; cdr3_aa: CASSQLITDTQYF; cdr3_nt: TGCGCCAGCAGCCAACTGATTACAGATACGCAGTATTTT
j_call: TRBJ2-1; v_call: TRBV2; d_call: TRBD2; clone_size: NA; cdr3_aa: CASRWEGLSYNEQFF; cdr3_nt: TGTGCCAGCAGGTGGGAGGGCCTCTCCTACAATGAGCAGTTCTTC
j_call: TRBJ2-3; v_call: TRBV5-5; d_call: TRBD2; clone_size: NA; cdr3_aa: CASSLAGGLAIMDTQYF; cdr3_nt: TGTGCCAGCAGCTTGGCCGGGGGACTAGCGATTATGGATACGCAGTATTTT
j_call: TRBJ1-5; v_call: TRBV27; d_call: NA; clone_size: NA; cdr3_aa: CASGPLQGNNQPQHF; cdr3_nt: TGTGCCAGCGGACCCTTACAGGGAAACAATCAGCCCCAGCATTTT
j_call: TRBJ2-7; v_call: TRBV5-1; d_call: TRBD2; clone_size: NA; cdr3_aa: CASSLVQREGQSYEQYF; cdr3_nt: TGCGCCAGCAGCTTGGTCCAGCGGGAGGGCCAATCCTACGAGCAGTACTTC
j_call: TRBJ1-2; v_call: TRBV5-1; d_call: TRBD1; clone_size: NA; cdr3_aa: CASSFEGQGALGYTF; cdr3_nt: TGCGCCAGCAGCTTCGAGGGACAGGGGGCGCTTGGCTACACCTTC
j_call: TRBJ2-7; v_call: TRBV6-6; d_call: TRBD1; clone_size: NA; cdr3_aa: CASSYSQGELYEQYF; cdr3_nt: TGTGCCAGCAGTTACTCCCAGGGGGAACTCTACGAGCAGTACTTC
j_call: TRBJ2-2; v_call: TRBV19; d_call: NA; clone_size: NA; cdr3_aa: CASSRYRELFF; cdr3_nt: TGTGCCAGTTCGAGGTACCGGGAGCTGTTTTTT
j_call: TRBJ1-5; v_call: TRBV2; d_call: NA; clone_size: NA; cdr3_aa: CASKQGEQPQHF; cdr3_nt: TGTGCCAGCAAACAGGGAGAACAGCCCCAGCATTTT
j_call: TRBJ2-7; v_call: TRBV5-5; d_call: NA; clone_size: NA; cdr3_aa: CASSVSRRSYEQYF; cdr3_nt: TGTGCCAGCAGCGTGAGTCGGCGATCCTACGAGCAGTACTTC
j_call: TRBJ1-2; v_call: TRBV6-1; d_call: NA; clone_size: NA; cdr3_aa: CASGLSYGYTF; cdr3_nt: TGTGCCAGCGGTCTGAGCTATGGCTACACCTTC
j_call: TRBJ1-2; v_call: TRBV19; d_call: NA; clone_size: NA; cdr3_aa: CASRTGINYGYTF; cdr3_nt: TGTGCCAGTAGAACAGGGATAAACTATGGCTACACCTTC
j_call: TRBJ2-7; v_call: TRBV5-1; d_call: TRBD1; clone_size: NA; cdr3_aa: CASSLAVTGGYEQYF; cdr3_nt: TGCGCCAGCAGCTTGGCGGTGACAGGGGGCTACGAGCAGTACTTC
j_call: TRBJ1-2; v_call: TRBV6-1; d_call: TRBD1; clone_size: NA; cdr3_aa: CAGTSGGYGYTF; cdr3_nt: TGTGCCGGAACGTCAGGGGGCTATGGCTACACCTTC
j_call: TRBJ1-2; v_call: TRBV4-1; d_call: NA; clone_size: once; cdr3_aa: CASSRFGGGRDGYTF; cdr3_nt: TGCGCCAGCAGCCGATTCGGCGGGGGGAGGGATGGCTACACCTTC